The source of this T cell receptor (beta chain) is a study of cytomegalovirus exposure and HLA in healthy donors. Unrecorded immune exposures were likely, despite nominal health at sampling. In the PCR, 60 Vbeta and 13 Jbeta primers were used. TCRdb's copy holds only in-frame clones and misses some; the assay was immunoSEQ multiplex PCR. The sample has approximately 150,000 clones; 70% to 75% are singletons. Germline CDR1 and CDR2: SGDLS and YYNGEE. This CDR3 spans 17 amino acids. V lost 0 bases and J 3 bases, leaving 18 bases between the germline ends. V and J are TRBV9 and TRBJ1-2; TRBD1 is a possible D gene (5 bases). The TCR originated in a man between 18 and 35 years old in good health and CMV-seropositive. Sequenced input: PBMCs. This CDR3 reads CASSVATREGLDYGYTF. The CDR3 nucleotides are TGTGCCAGCAGCGTAGCCACTAGGGAGGGGTTGGACTATGGCTACACCTTC. The full variable domain, completed using reference TRBV9 and TRBJ1-2, is DSGVTQTPKHLITATGQRVTLRCSPRSGDLSVYWYQQSLDQGLQFLIQYYNGEERAKGNILERFSAQQFPDLHSELNLSSLELGDSALYFCASSVATREGLDYGYTFGSGTRLTVV.